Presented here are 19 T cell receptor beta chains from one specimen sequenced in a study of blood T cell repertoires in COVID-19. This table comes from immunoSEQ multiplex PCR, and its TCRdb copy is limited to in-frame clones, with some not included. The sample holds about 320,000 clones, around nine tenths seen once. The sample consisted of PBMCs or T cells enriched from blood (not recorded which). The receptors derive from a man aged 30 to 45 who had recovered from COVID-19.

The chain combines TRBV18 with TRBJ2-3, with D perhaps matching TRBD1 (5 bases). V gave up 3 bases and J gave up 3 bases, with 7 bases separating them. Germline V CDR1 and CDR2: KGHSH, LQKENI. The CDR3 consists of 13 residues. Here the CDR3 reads CASSPRVTDTQYF. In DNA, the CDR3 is TGTGCCAGCTCACCCAGGGTGACAGATACGCAGTATTTT. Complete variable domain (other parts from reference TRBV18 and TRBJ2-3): NAGVMQNPRHLVRRRGQEARLRCSPMKGHSHVYWYRQLPEEGLKFMVYLQKENIIDESGMPKERFSAEFPKEGPSILRIQQVVRGDSAAYFCASSPRVTDTQYFGPGTRLTVL.

CDR3 DNA sequence: TGTGCCAACGACCTATCCCAGGGGACTGGGGCCAACGTCCTGACTTTC. Translating it yields CANDLSQGTGANVLTF. The chain employs TRBV7-9 and TRBJ2-6; a weak D match, TRBD1 (6 bases). This CDR3 is built from 16 residues. The V gene lost 10 bases and the J gene lost 2 bases, with 18 bases spanning the gap. Per germline, CDR1 SEHNR and CDR2 FQNEAQ (reference sequence).

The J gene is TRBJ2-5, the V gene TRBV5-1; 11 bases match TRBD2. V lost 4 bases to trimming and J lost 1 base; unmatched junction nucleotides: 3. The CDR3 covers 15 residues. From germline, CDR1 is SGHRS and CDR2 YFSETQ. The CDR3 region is CASSQGLAAQETQYF. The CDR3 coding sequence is TGCGCCAGCAGCCAGGGACTAGCGGCCCAAGAGACCCAGTACTTC.

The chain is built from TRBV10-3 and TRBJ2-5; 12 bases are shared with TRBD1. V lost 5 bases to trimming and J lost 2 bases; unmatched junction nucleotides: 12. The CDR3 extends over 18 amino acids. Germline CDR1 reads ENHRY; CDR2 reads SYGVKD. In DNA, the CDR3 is TGTGCCATCAGTTTGAACTCGGGGACAGGGGGCCCTCAAGAGACCCAGTACTTC. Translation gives CAISLNSGTGGPQETQYF.

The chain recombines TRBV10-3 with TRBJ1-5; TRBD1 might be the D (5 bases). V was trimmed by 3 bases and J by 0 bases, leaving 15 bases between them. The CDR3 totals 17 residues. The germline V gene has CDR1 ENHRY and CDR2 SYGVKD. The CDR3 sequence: CAISDVKWGDSNQPQHF. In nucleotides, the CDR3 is TGTGCCATCAGTGATGTAAAGTGGGGGGATAGCAATCAGCCCCAGCATTTT.

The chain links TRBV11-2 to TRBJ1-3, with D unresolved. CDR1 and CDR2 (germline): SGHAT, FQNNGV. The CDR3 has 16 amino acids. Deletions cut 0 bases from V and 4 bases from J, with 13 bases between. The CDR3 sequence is CASSLDRSAGGNTIYF. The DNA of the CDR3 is TGTGCCAGCAGCTTAGATCGATCTGCAGGCGGAAACACCATATATTTT.

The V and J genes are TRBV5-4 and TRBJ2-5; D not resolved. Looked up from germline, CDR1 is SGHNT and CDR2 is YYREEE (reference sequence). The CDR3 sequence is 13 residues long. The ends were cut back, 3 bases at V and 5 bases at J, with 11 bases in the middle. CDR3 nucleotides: TGTGCCAGCAGCTACTGGAGTGCGGAGACCCAGTACTTC. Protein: CASSYWSAETQYF.

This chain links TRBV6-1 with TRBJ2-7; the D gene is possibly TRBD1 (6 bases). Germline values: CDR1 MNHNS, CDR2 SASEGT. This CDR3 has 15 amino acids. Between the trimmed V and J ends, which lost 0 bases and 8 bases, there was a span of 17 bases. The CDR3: CASSEAGQVRGQQYF. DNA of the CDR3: TGTGCCAGCAGTGAAGCGGGACAAGTACGAGGCCAGCAGTACTTC.

The CDR3 sequence: CASSPGTGGAYEQYF. CDR3 DNA sequence: TGTGCCAGCTCACCCGGGACAGGGGGTGCCTACGAGCAGTACTTC. The J gene is TRBJ2-7, the V gene TRBV18; 11 nucleotides align to TRBD1. The CDR3 sequence is 15 residues long. J lost 2 bases, V lost 3 bases, and 3 bases had no gene match. From germline, CDR1 is KGHSH and CDR2 LQKENI.

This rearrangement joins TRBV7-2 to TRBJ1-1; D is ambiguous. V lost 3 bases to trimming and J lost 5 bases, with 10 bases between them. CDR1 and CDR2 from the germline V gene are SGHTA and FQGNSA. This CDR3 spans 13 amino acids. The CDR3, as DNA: TGTGCCAGCAGCTTCCTGATGGAGACTGAAGCTTTCTTT. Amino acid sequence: CASSFLMETEAFF. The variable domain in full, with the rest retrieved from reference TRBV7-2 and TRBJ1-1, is GAGVSQSPSNKVTEKGKDVELRCDPISGHTALYWYRQSLGQGLEFLIYFQGNSAPDKSGLPSDRFSAERTGGSVSTLTIQRTQQEDSAVYLCASSFLMETEAFFGQGTRLTVV.

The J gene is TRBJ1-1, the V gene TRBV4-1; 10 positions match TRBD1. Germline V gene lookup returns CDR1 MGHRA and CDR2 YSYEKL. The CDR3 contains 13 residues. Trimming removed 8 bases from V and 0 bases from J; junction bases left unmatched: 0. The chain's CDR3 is CASGQGVNTEAFF. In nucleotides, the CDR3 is TGCGCCAGCGGACAGGGGGTGAACACTGAAGCTTTCTTT.

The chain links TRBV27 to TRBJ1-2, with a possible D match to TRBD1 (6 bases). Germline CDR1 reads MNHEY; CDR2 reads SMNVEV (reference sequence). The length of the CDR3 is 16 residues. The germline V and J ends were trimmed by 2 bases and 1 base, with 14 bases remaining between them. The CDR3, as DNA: TGTGCCAGCAGTTTAAACAGGGCAGGGGATAACTATGGCTACACCTTC. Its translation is CASSLNRAGDNYGYTF.

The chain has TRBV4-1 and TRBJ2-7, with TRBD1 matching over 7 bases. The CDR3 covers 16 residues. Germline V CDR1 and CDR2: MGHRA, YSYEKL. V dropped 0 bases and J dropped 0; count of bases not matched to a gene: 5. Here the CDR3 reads CASSQEMTGNSYEQYF. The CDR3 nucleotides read TGCGCCAGCAGCCAAGAGATGACAGGGAACTCCTACGAGCAGTACTTC.

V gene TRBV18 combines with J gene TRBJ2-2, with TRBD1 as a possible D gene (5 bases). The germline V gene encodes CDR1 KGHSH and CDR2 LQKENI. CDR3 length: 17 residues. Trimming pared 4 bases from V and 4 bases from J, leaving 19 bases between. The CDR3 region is CASSREYVDSATGELFF. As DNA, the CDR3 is TGTGCCAGCTCACGAGAGTATGTAGACAGCGCCACCGGGGAGCTGTTTTTT.

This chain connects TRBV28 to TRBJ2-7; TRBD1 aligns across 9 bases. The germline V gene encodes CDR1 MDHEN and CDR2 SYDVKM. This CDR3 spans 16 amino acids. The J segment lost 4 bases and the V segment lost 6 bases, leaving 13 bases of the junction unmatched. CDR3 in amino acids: CASSPLPGQGTYEQYF. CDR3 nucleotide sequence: TGTGCCAGCAGCCCACTTCCGGGACAGGGTACTTACGAGCAGTACTTC.

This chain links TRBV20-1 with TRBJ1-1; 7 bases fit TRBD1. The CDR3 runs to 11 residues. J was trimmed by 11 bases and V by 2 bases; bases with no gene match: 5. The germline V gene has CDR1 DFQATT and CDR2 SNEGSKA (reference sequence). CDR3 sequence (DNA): TGCAGTGCTAGATGGGACAGTGAGGCTTTCTTT. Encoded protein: CSARWDSEAFF.

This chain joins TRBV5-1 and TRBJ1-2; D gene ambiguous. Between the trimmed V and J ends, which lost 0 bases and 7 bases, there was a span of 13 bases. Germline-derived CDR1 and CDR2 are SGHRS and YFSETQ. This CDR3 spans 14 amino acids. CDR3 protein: CASSLEQLSAGYTF. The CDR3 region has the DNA TGCGCCAGCAGCTTGGAACAGCTATCTGCTGGCTACACCTTC.

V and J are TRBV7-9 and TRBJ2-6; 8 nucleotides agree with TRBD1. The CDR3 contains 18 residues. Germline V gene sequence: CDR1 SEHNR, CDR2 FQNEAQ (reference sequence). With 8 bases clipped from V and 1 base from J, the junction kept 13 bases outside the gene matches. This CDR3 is CASLRLTGATSGANVLTF. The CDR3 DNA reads TGTGCCAGCCTAAGGTTGACAGGGGCGACATCTGGGGCCAACGTCCTGACTTTC.

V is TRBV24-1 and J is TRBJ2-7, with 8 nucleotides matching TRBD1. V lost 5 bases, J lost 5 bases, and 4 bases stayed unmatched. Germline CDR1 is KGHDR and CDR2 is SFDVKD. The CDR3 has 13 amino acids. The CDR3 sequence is CATSVAGGNEQYF. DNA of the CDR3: TGTGCCACCAGTGTTGCAGGGGGCAACGAGCAGTACTTC.